One sample yielded the 18 T cell receptor beta chains listed below, sequenced in a study of radiation and T cells in renal cell carcinoma. Time point defined: baseline pretreatment blood. Sample treatment: 15 Gy SBRT to primary tumor, nephrectomy 4 weeks later. Libraries were prepared by immunoSEQ multiplex PCR; TCRdb keeps only in-frame clonotypes and omits some of them. This sample has 40,000 to 50,000 clones, with 65% to 90% found just once. This sample comprised blood, obtained from a patient whose treatment included radiotherapy and nephrectomy. These receptors were obtained from a woman in her 70s with renal cell carcinoma.

The rearrangement links TRBV5-6 to TRBJ2-7, with 11 bases aligning to TRBD1. V trimming: 1 base; J trimming: 6 bases; junction bases outside the gene matches: 6. Germline V gene lookup returns CDR1 SGHDT and CDR2 YYEEEE. CDR3 length: 15 residues. DNA of the CDR3: TGTGCCAGCAGCTTGTCCGGGACAGGGGGAGGCGAGCAGTACTTC. Translated: CASSLSGTGGGEQYF.

This clone was seen once. This chain links TRBV7-2 with TRBJ1-3; 10 bases match TRBD1. The CDR3 covers 16 residues. After removal of 0 bases from V and 2 bases from J, the junction contained 1 base not matched to a gene. Germline lookup yields CDR1 SGHTA and CDR2 FQGNSA. This CDR3 is CASSLATGGTGNTIYF. CDR3 nucleotides: TGTGCCAGCAGCTTAGCGACAGGGGGCACTGGAAACACCATATATTTT.

This clone was found a few times. The chain recombines TRBV5-4 with TRBJ1-2, with 9 bases lining up with TRBD1. There are 13 residues in the CDR3. Germline CDR1 and CDR2: SGHNT and YYREEE (reference sequence). V shed 4 bases and J 8 bases; nucleotides not matched to a gene: 6. CDR3 loop: CASSVGQGRGYTF. DNA for the CDR3: TGTGCCAGCAGCGTGGGACAGGGTCGCGGCTACACCTTC.

The chain carries TRBV7-9 and TRBJ2-7, with 10 bases aligning to TRBD2. CDR1 and CDR2 (germline): SEHNR, FQNEAQ (reference sequence). There are 16 residues in the CDR3. J lost 5 bases, V lost 5 bases, and 12 bases had no gene match. The CDR3 loop reads CASSPGLAAPPHEQYF. The CDR3 coding sequence is TGTGCCAGCAGCCCAGGACTAGCGGCGCCTCCGCACGAGCAGTACTTC.

The chain uses TRBV6-5 and TRBJ2-1; 13 nucleotides match TRBD2. V lost 6 bases, J lost 8 bases, and 4 bases stayed unmatched. The germline V gene has CDR1 MNHEY and CDR2 SVGAGI. CDR3 length: 14 amino acids. DNA for the CDR3: TGTGCCAGCAGCGGACTAGCGGGAGCGGATGAGCAGTTCTTC. Amino acids: CASSGLAGADEQFF.

The rearrangement joins TRBV27 to TRBJ2-7; D gene unclear. Trimming took 3 bases from V and 3 from J, leaving 3 bases between them. CDR1 and CDR2 from the germline V gene are MNHEY and SMNVEV (reference sequence). The CDR3 is made up of 11 amino acids. The CDR3 loop is CASSFGYEQYF. DNA of the CDR3: TGTGCCAGCAGTTTTGGCTACGAGCAGTACTTC.

The rearrangement uses TRBV7-3 and TRBJ2-7, with 9 nucleotides matching TRBD1. Germline CDR1 SGHTA, CDR2 FQGTGA. Trimming took 5 bases from V and 0 from J; bases not matched to a gene: 2. The length of the CDR3 is 14 residues. This chain's CDR3 is CASSETGGSYEQYF. The CDR3 nucleotides are TGTGCCAGCAGCGAGACAGGGGGCTCCTACGAGCAGTACTTC.

This clone was observed a few times. The rearrangement uses TRBV7-6 and TRBJ2-1; D possibly corresponds to TRBD1 (5 bases). CDR3 size: 15 residues. From germline, CDR1 is SGHVS and CDR2 FNYEAQ. V lost 4 bases to trimming and J lost 0 bases, with 10 bases between them. The DNA for the CDR3 is TGTGCCAGCAGCTCGACAGAAAGCTCCTACAATGAGCAGTTCTTC. Translated: CASSSTESSYNEQFF.

This rearrangement joins TRBV5-1 to TRBJ2-7; TRBD1 might be the D (5 bases). From germline, CDR1 is SGHRS and CDR2 YFSETQ. Trimming took off 0 bases at V and 6 bases at J, with 13 bases between the two ends. CDR3 size: 14 residues. The CDR3 loop reads CASSLESGFVEQYF. The CDR3 coding sequence is TGCGCCAGCAGCTTGGAGTCAGGGTTCGTCGAGCAGTACTTC. Full variable domain (remainder filled in from reference TRBV5-1 and TRBJ2-7): KAGVTQTPRYLIKTRGQQVTLSCSPISGHRSVSWYQQTPGQGLQFLFEYFSETQRNKGNFPGRFSGRQFSNSRSEMNVSTLELGDSALYLCASSLESGFVEQYFGPGTRLTVT.

The chain carries TRBV5-1 and TRBJ1-5; TRBD1 is a possible D gene (5 bases). V was trimmed by 4 bases and J by 5 bases, leaving 10 bases between them. This CDR3 has 13 amino acids. Germline CDR1 and CDR2: SGHRS and YFSETQ. CDR3 protein: CASSTGADQPQHF. The CDR3 nucleotides are TGCGCCAGCAGCACTGGGGCGGATCAGCCCCAGCATTTT. Filled out from reference TRBV5-1 and TRBJ1-5, the complete variable domain reads KAGVTQTPRYLIKTRGQQVTLSCSPISGHRSVSWYQQTPGQGLQFLFEYFSETQRNKGNFPGRFSGRQFSNSRSEMNVSTLELGDSALYLCASSTGADQPQHFGDGTRLSIL.

V and J are TRBV6-6 and TRBJ1-1; D is perhaps TRBD1 (5 bases). Trimming took 2 bases from V and 0 from J, leaving 10 bases between them. CDR3 size: 15 residues. Germline V gives CDR1 MNHNY, CDR2 SVGAGI (reference sequence). The CDR3 nucleotides are TGTGCCAGCAGTTACCAGGCAGGGTTGAACACTGAAGCTTTCTTT. This codes for CASSYQAGLNTEAFF.

This chain joins TRBV19 and TRBJ1-2; 9 bases line up with TRBD1. Germline V lookup: CDR1 LNHDA, CDR2 SQIVND (reference sequence). This CDR3 is built from 13 residues. V lost 7 bases and J lost 7; bases outside the gene matches: 7. The CDR3 nucleotides are TGTGCCAGTAACCCCGGGACAGGGTCTGGCTACACCTTC. Translated, it gives CASNPGTGSGYTF.

This chain links TRBV4-1 with TRBJ2-3; D might be TRBD2 (6 bases). The V gene lost 2 bases and the J gene lost 0 bases, with 21 bases spanning the gap. Germline V gene sequence: CDR1 MGHRA, CDR2 YSYEKL. The CDR3 covers 19 residues. CDR3 sequence reads: CASSQTYILGGVSTDTQYF. CDR3 nucleotides: TGCGCCAGCAGCCAAACTTATATCCTCGGCGGGGTAAGCACAGATACGCAGTATTTT.

The V and J genes are TRBV4-1 and TRBJ1-2; weak D call: TRBD1 (5 bases). Trimming removed 4 bases at V and 7 bases at J, with 13 bases between. From germline, CDR1 is MGHRA and CDR2 YSYEKL. The CDR3 has 13 residues. The CDR3 protein is CASSPQVLSGYTF. In nucleotides, the CDR3 is TGCGCCAGCAGCCCACAGGTCCTTTCTGGCTACACCTTC.

The gene calls are TRBV5-1 and TRBJ2-3, with 12 bases lining up with TRBD2. Trimming cost V 2 bases and J 6 bases; bases outside gene matches: 7. The CDR3 sequence is 16 residues long. Germline CDR1 is SGHRS and CDR2 is YFSETQ. The CDR3 DNA reads as TGCGCCAGCAGCTTCGCTAGCGGGGGGGCCTCGGATACGCAGTATTTT. Translating gives CASSFASGGASDTQYF.

V is TRBV29-1 and J is TRBJ1-1; D remains unclear. The V end was cut by 4 bases, the J end by 1 base, with 16 bases between. The CDR3 has 15 amino acids. In germline, CDR1 is SQVTM, CDR2 ANQGSEA. The CDR3 spells CSVGLLDSKNTEAFF. CDR3 nucleotides: TGCAGCGTTGGATTGTTGGACTCCAAGAACACTGAAGCTTTCTTT.

This chain joins TRBV6-6 and TRBJ2-7, with 8 bases fitting TRBD1. The germline CDR1 and CDR2 sequences are MNHNY and SVGAGI (reference sequence). This CDR3 has 12 residues. V lost 6 bases to trimming and J lost 3 bases; unmatched junction nucleotides: 1. CDR3: CASSGQGYEQYF. The CDR3 DNA follows: TGTGCCAGCAGCGGACAGGGCTACGAGCAGTACTTC.

The chain has TRBV21-1 and TRBJ2-5. TRBV21-1 represents a pseudogene. The CDR3 covers 16 residues. The CDR3 region is CASSKPIFWTQETQYF. The CDR3 DNA reads TGTGCCAGCAGCAAACCGATCTTTTGGACCCAAGAGACCCAGTACTTC.